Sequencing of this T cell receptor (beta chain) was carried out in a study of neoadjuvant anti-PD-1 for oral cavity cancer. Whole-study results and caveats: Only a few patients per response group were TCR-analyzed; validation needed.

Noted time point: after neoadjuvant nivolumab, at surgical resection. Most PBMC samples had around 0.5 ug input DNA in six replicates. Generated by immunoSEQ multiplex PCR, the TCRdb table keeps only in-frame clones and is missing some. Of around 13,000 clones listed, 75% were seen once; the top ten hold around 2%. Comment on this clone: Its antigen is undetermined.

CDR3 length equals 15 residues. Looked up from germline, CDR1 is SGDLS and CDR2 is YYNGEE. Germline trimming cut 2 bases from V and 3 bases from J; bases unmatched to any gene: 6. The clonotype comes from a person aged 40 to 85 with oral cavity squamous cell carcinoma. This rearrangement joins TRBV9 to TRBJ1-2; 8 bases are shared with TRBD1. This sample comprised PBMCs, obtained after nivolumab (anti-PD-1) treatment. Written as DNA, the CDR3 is TGTGCCAGCAGCGTCTCGGCAGGGGGCGACTATGGCTACACCTTC. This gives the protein CASSVSAGGDYGYTF.